The 32 T cell receptor beta chains below were found in one sample sequenced in a study of tumor-infiltrating lymphocytes in primary liver carcinoma. The approximately 20-31 mg bulk tissue piece was not sorted before simultaneous RNA and DNA extraction. Total RNA (around 500 ng) served as template for TCR beta cDNA synthesis primed by a constant-region primer. Sequencing libraries for TCR beta derived from three nested multiplex PCR rounds that used slightly modified ARM-PCR. A C-beta reverse primer and TRBV1-TRBV30 forward primers served in each of the first two PCR rounds, at 9 to 10 cycles apiece. TCRdb recomputed calls from the multiplex PCR reads with MiXCR, one row per CDR3 protein. The profile covers tens of thousands of distinct CDR3 sequences, with over 70% appearing a single time and roughly 15% taken by the ten largest. The specimen sequenced was liver tumor tissue from sampling region 4. The sample's subset: tumor region T4, right-lateral pole. These receptors all stem from a woman aged 60-75 years with primary liver carcinoma and hepatitis B virus infection.

The rearrangement joins TRBV14 to TRBJ2-2; the match to TRBD1 covers 9 bases. CDR1 is SGHDN and CDR2 is FVKESK in the germline V gene. J gave up 4 bases and V 0 bases, and 18 bases lay outside the gene matches. CDR3 length: 21 amino acids. For the CDR3, the DNA is TGTGCCAGCAGCCAAGATACACCGCGCGAATTCCGGGACAGGGCCACCGGGGAGCTGTTTTTT. This encodes CASSQDTPREFRDRATGELFF.

Points on this clonotype: The junction and the germline gene differ at one end; a read error may be behind it. V usage is TRBV2 and J usage is TRBJ1-1; D ambiguous. Germline V gene data show CDR1 as SNHLY and CDR2 as FYNNEI. The length of the CDR3 is 12 residues. CDR3 protein: CVSSVGATEAFF. The CDR3 DNA reads as TGTGTCAGCAGCGTGGGAGCCACTGAAGCTTTCTTT.

This clonotype appeared many times. The V gene is TRBV12-2, the J gene TRBJ2-6; TRBD2 reflects the table's D call only, with no check against the DNA. TRBV12-2 is termed a pseudogene. The CDR3 spans 15 residues. The CDR3 DNA reads TGTGCATCGGACCGCGGGGGCTCTGGGGCCAACGTCCTGACTTTC. Protein: CASDRGGSGANVLTF.

Concerning this clonotype itself: One junction end does not reproduce the germline sequence, and a read error may be involved. The rearrangement joins TRBV11-1 to TRBJ2-2; D is perhaps TRBD1 (6 bases). This CDR3 comprises 17 residues. Germline values: CDR1 SGHAT, CDR2 FQDESV (reference sequence). The CDR3 bases are TGTGTCAGCAGGGGAAGAACGGGATCCGCGAACACCATGGAGCTGTTTTTT. It is translated as CVSRGRTGSANTMELFF.

This clonotype occurred once. Being one base from a much bigger clone, this may be a read error. The CDR3 spells CTSSPRTTRGYTF. The DNA for the CDR3 is TGTACCAGCAGCCCCCGGACCACGCGGGGCTACACCTTC. The V and J genes are TRBV28 and TRBJ1-2; D ambiguous. CDR3 length: 13 amino acids. In germline, CDR1 is MDHEN, CDR2 SYDVKM.

To note about this clonotype: Germline and junction disagree at one end, which may indicate a read error. The genes are TRBV11-2 and TRBJ1-6; D ambiguous. Germline V gene data show CDR1 as SGHAT and CDR2 as FQNNGV. The CDR3 is 15 residues long. CDR3 region: CASSLDPWANSPLHF. CDR3 nucleotides: TGTGCCAGCAGCTTAGACCCGTGGGCCAATTCGCCCCTCCACTTC.

To note about this clonotype: One end of the junction is discordant with germline, which a read error may explain. V gene TRBV11-2 combines with J gene TRBJ2-2, with a possible D match to TRBD2 (5 bases). Looked up from germline, CDR1 is SGHAT and CDR2 is FQNNGV. The CDR3 contains 13 residues. In DNA, the CDR3 is TGTGTCAGCGGCTTAGATAGGACTGGGGAGCTATTTTTT. It is translated as CVSGLDRTGELFF. The complete variable domain, with remaining parts taken from reference TRBV11-2 and TRBJ2-2, reads EAGVAQSPRYKIIEKRQSVAFWCNPISGHATLYWYQQILGQGPKLLIQFQNNGVVDDSQLPKDRFSAERLKGVDSTLKIQPAKLEDSAVYLCVSGLDRTGELFFGEGSRLTVL.

About this clonotype itself: Since no conserved phenylalanine or tryptophan closes the CDR3, a read error is the likely cause. V gene TRBV6-5 combines with J gene TRBJ2-3, with TRBD2 matching 7 bases. Germline CDR1 MNHEY, CDR2 SVGAGI. This CDR3 has 18 amino acids. The DNA of the CDR3 is TGTGCCAGCAGCTACTCCTATCCCGGGACTACTACCACAGATACGCAGTATTAT. It encodes CASSYSYPGTTTTDTQYY.

About this clonotype itself: Without the conserved terminal phenylalanine or tryptophan, this CDR3 likely stems from a read error. The V and J genes are TRBV6-6 and TRBJ2-5; TRBD1 aligns across 12 bases. Germline V lookup: CDR1 MNHNY, CDR2 SVGAGI (reference sequence). The ends lost 9 bases at V and 5 bases at J; junction bases unmatched: 10. The CDR3 has 15 amino acids. CDR3 in amino acids: CARSPGTGGRETQYL. The CDR3 nucleotides are TGTGCCAGGAGCCCCGGGACAGGGGGCCGGGAGACCCAGTACTTA.

This chain joins TRBV6-6 and TRBJ1-5; TRBD1 is a possible D gene (5 bases). CDR3 length: 15 residues. V dropped 2 bases and J dropped 7 bases, with 15 bases sitting between them. Germline lookup yields CDR1 MNHNY and CDR2 SVGAGI (reference sequence). The CDR3 region is CASSYPDMGDQPQHF. In nucleotides, the CDR3 is TGTGCCAGCAGTTACCCGGACATGGGGGACCAGCCCCAGCATTTT.

The chain has TRBV29-1 and TRBJ2-7; D is ambiguous. This CDR3 spans 13 amino acids. The germline gives CDR1 SQVTM, CDR2 ANQGSEA. Trimming took 7 bases from V and 7 from J, leaving 20 bases between them. The DNA for the CDR3 is TGCAGCGCCGGCAACCCCGGAACAAGTGAGCAGTACTTC. This codes for CSAGNPGTSEQYF.

Only one count was recorded for this clonotype. The V and J genes are TRBV5-1 and TRBJ2-5, with 7 bases matching TRBD1. This CDR3 contains 13 residues. V was clipped by 4 bases and J by 9 bases; unmatched bases: 9. Germline loops: CDR1 SGHRS, CDR2 YFSETQ. The DNA for the CDR3 is TGCGCCAGCAGCCTCTCGGGACAGCGAGCCCAGTACTTC. It specifies CASSLSGQRAQYF.

About this clonotype itself: The CDR3 end shows no conserved phenylalanine or tryptophan, and so a read error is likely. The genes are TRBV6-1 and TRBJ2-7, with TRBD2 identical over 7 bases. The CDR3 has 16 residues. From germline, CDR1 is MNHNS and CDR2 SASEGT. V shed 3 bases and J 5 bases; nucleotides not matched to a gene: 13. In DNA form, the CDR3 reads TGTGCCAGCAGTGACCCCCCCGGGACTGGGAGGGACGAGCAGTACTCC. It specifies CASSDPPGTGRDEQYS.

Comment on this clonotype: Sequence at one end of the junction differs from germline and may be a read error. V usage is TRBV11-3 and J usage is TRBJ2-1; 7 bases fit TRBD2. Looked up from germline, CDR1 is SGHNT and CDR2 is YENEEA. This CDR3 spans 19 amino acids. The CDR3 loop reads CASSAGLGGLSGGFNEQLF. CDR3 sequence (DNA): TGTGCCAGCAGCGCCGGACTGGGGGGACTATCGGGAGGATTCAATGAGCAGTTATTC.

About this clonotype itself: The junction and the germline gene differ at one end; a read error may be behind it. The chain carries TRBV11-1 and TRBJ2-2; D call uncertain. The length of the CDR3 is 17 residues. Germline values: CDR1 SGHAT, CDR2 FQDESV (reference sequence). The CDR3 protein is CVSSARPLPVNTGELFF. DNA for the CDR3: TGTGTCAGCAGCGCCCGGCCACTCCCAGTTAACACCGGGGAGCTGTTTTTT.

V and J are TRBV5-4 and TRBJ2-3, with 8 bases lining up with TRBD2. There are 17 residues in the CDR3. V lost 2 bases and J lost 2; bases outside the gene matches: 10. In germline, CDR1 is SGHNT, CDR2 YYREEE (reference sequence). CDR3 amino acids: CASSLGPSGSDTDTQYF. The CDR3 DNA sequence: TGTGCCAGCAGCTTAGGGCCTAGCGGGTCCGACACAGATACGCAGTATTTT.

The chain uses TRBV6-6 and TRBJ2-7; perhaps TRBD1 as D (6 bases). CDR1 is MNHNY, CDR2 SVGAGI, per germline (reference sequence). The CDR3 loop spans 11 amino acids. V lost 2 bases to trimming and J lost 10 bases, with 9 bases between them. Here the CDR3 reads CASSYEGDQYF. The CDR3 DNA is TGTGCCAGCAGTTACGAGGGGGATCAGTACTTC.

This clonotype was observed at least ten times. The V and J genes are TRBV6-4 and TRBJ2-3; 8 nucleotides match TRBD2. Looked up from germline, CDR1 is MRHNA and CDR2 is SNTAGT. The CDR3 is 16 residues long. The V and J ends lost 2 bases and 4 bases, in that order; junction bases with no gene match: 8. In DNA form, the CDR3 reads TGTGCCAGCAGTGACAGAACAGCGGGAGAGGCAGATACGCAGTATTTT. Translated, it gives CASSDRTAGEADTQYF.

About this clonotype: This sequence may be a read error, since a much larger clone differs from it by one base. This chain joins TRBV25-1 and TRBJ2-5, with no clear D. V shed 7 bases and J shed 2 bases, with 11 bases lying between them. Germline CDR1 MGHDK, CDR2 SYGVNS. The CDR3 loop spans 13 amino acids. CDR3 nucleotide sequence: TGTGCCAGCAATGCCATGATACAAGAGACCCAGTACTTC. Protein sequence: CASNAMIQETQYF.

This clonotype was seen only once. This rearrangement joins TRBV11-2 to TRBJ2-5; TRBD1 agrees at 8 bases. V gave up 3 bases and J gave up 14 bases; unmatched junction bases: 14. This CDR3 region has 14 residues. From germline, CDR1 is SGHAT and CDR2 FQNNGV. The CDR3 region has the DNA TGTGCCAGCAGCTTGGAGGGACAGGCCGGCGGTCACTACTTC. Translation: CASSLEGQAGGHYF.

This chain connects TRBV6-6 to TRBJ1-1, with a possible D match to TRBD1 (6 bases). V was cut by 8 bases and J by 7 bases, with 20 bases left in between. This CDR3 comprises 14 residues. Per germline, CDR1 MNHNY and CDR2 SVGAGI (reference sequence). CDR3 bases: TGTGCCAGCGATATACGGACAGTGGACAATGAAGCTTTCTTT. Translated: CASDIRTVDNEAFF.

Of note for this clonotype: This likely comes from a read error, as the CDR3 has no conserved phenylalanine or tryptophan at its end. The V call is TRBV11-2, the J call TRBJ2-1; 8 nucleotides agree with TRBD2. Losses at the gene ends were 1 base for V and 9 bases for J; bases not matched to a gene: 5. Germline assignment: CDR1 SGHAT and CDR2 FQNNGV. The CDR3 runs to 14 residues. This CDR3 reads CASSLAGGSLEQFS. The CDR3 nucleotides read TGTGCCAGCAGCTTAGCGGGAGGGTCGCTTGAGCAGTTCTCA.

The chain employs TRBV5-6 and TRBJ2-7; D gene unclear. Germline-derived CDR1 and CDR2 are SGHDT and YYEEEE. V lost 10 bases to trimming and J lost 0 bases, with 26 bases between them. The CDR3 loop spans 17 amino acids. The CDR3 is CAFSSDLGGAHSYEQYF. The CDR3 bases are TGTGCCTTCAGCTCGGATTTGGGCGGAGCCCACTCCTACGAGCAGTACTTC.

On this clonotype itself: One junction end does not reproduce the germline sequence, and a read error may be involved. The chain combines TRBV12-5 with TRBJ2-1, with D unclear. CDR3 length: 14 residues. CDR1 and CDR2 (germline): LGHNT, FRNRAP. CDR3 in amino acids: CACGSEVAYNEQFF. For the CDR3, the DNA is TGTGCTTGTGGTTCCGAGGTAGCTTACAATGAGCAGTTCTTC.

About this clonotype: A much bigger clone sits one base away, suggesting this may be a read error. V usage is TRBV5-1 and J usage is TRBJ1-2, with 12 bases lining up with TRBD1. With V trimmed by 4 bases and J by 8 bases, 9 bases remained unmatched. In germline, CDR1 is SGHRS, CDR2 YFSETQ. The CDR3 contains 15 residues. For the CDR3, the DNA is TGCGCCAGCAGCGAATCGGGACAGGGGGCGCGGGGCTACACCTTC. Translating it yields CASSESGQGARGYTF. Drawing the rest from reference TRBV5-1 and TRBJ1-2, the complete variable domain is KAGVTQTPRYLIKTRGQQVTLSCSPISGHRSVSWYQQTPGQGLQFLFEYFSETQRNKGNFPGRFSGRQFSNSRSEMNVSTLELGDSALYLCASSESGQGARGYTFGSGTRLTVV.

Details on this clonotype: This clone may be a read error of a much larger clone one base away. The chain uses TRBV7-9 and TRBJ1-2; D may be TRBD1 (5 bases). The CDR3 consists of 17 residues. Germline values: CDR1 SEHNR, CDR2 FQNEAQ (reference sequence). The V and J ends lost 5 bases and 4 bases respectively, with 23 bases between them. CDR3 residues: CASSQVGWQGGSYGYTF. CDR3 DNA: TGTGCCAGCAGCCAGGTGGGATGGCAGGGAGGCTCCTATGGCTACACCTTC.

The chain couples TRBV6-5 to TRBJ2-7, with 7 bases that match TRBD2. In germline, CDR1 is MNHEY, CDR2 SVGAGI. The CDR3 runs 13 residues. DNA of the CDR3: TGTGCGAGCAGACAAGCGGGAAGATACGAGCAGTACGTC. As protein: CASRQAGRYEQYV.

This clonotype has a count of ten or more. The rearrangement uses TRBV5-1 and TRBJ2-7; TRBD1 matches at 8 bases. The CDR3 contains 16 residues. The J segment lost 2 bases and the V segment lost 4 bases, leaving 11 bases of the junction unmatched. Germline CDR1 is SGHRS and CDR2 is YFSETQ. CDR3 sequence: CASSPWTGTVTYEQYF. The CDR3 region has the DNA TGCGCCAGCAGCCCATGGACAGGGACTGTAACCTACGAGCAGTACTTC.

As regards this clonotype: A junction boundary mismatches the germline segment, possibly from a read error. The CDR3, as DNA: TGTGTCAGCAGCTCAAGGCAACGTGCTGGAGAGTCTCACTTT. Translation gives CVSSSRQRAGESHF. The rearrangement uses TRBV11-1 and TRBJ2-3, with D hard to call. CDR1 SGHAT and CDR2 FQDESV come from the germline V gene (reference sequence). This CDR3 comprises 14 residues.

The chain joins TRBV4-2 to TRBJ2-1; D may be TRBD1 or TRBD2 (5 bases each). The length of the CDR3 is 16 residues. V was clipped by 1 base and J by 9 bases, with 19 bases between them. Germline V lookup: CDR1 LGHNA, CDR2 YNFKEQ. This CDR3 reads CASSQADWEPQGEQFF. In DNA form, the CDR3 reads TGTGCCAGCAGCCAAGCCGACTGGGAGCCCCAGGGTGAGCAGTTCTTC.

Regarding this clonotype: The conserved final phenylalanine or tryptophan is absent from the CDR3, which likely points to a read error. The V call is TRBV11-3, the J call TRBJ2-5, with 10 positions matching TRBD1. Germline V lookup: CDR1 SGHNT, CDR2 YENEEA. V shed 5 bases, J shed 0 bases, and the junction held 6 bases outside the gene matches. The CDR3 length is 16 residues. CDR3 nucleotide sequence: TGTGCCAGCAGCCCAAGGACAGGGGGGCACCAAGAGACCCAGTACTAC. This codes for CASSPRTGGHQETQYY.

The chain carries TRBV6-5 and TRBJ2-2; maybe TRBD1 (5 bases). The CDR3 sequence is 14 residues long. The germline V gene encodes CDR1 MNHEY and CDR2 SVGAGI. With 5 bases removed from V and 5 bases from J, the gap between germline ends came to 12 bases. In DNA form, the CDR3 reads TGTGCCAGCAGTGTCCCTACAGGAACCGGGGAGCTGTTTTTT. Its protein product is CASSVPTGTGELFF.